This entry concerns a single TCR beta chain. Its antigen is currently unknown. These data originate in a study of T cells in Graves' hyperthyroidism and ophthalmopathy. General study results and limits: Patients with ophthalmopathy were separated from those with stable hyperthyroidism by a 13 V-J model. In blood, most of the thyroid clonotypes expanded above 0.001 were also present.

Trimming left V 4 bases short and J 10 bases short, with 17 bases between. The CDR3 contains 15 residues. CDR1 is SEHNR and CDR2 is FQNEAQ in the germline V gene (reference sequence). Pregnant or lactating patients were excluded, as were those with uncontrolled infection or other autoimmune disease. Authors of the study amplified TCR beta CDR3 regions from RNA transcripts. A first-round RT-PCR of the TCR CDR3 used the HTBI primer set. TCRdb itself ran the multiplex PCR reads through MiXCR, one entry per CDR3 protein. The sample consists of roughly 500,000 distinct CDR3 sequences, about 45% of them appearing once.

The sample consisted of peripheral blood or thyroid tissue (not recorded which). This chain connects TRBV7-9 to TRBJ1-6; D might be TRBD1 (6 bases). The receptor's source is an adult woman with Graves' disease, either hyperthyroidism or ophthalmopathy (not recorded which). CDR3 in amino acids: CASSSDGGGDSPLHF. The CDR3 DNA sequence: TGTGCCAGCAGCTCTGACGGGGGCGGAGACTCACCCCTCCACTTT.